This entry describes one T cell receptor (beta chain). These data come from a study of T cells in Graves' hyperthyroidism and ophthalmopathy. Germline values: CDR1 LNHDA, CDR2 SQIVND (reference sequence). Between the trimmed V and J ends, which lost 4 bases and 6 bases, there was a span of 9 bases. The CDR3 is made up of 12 amino acids. RNA transcripts gave rise to amplified TCR beta CDR3 regions. HTBI primers were employed in a first-round RT-PCR of the TCR CDR3. From the multiplex PCR reads, TCRdb called clonotypes with MiXCR, one entry per CDR3 protein. The sample includes more than 550,000 distinct CDR3 sequences, 45% of them seen just once.

The clonotype comes from an adult man with Graves' disease, either hyperthyroidism or ophthalmopathy (not recorded which). The chain carries TRBV19 and TRBJ1-1; D gene unclear. Input material: peripheral blood or thyroid tissue (not recorded which). CDR3 region: CASSNPRPEAFF. For the CDR3, the DNA is TGTGCCAGTAGTAACCCTCGACCTGAAGCTTTCTTT.